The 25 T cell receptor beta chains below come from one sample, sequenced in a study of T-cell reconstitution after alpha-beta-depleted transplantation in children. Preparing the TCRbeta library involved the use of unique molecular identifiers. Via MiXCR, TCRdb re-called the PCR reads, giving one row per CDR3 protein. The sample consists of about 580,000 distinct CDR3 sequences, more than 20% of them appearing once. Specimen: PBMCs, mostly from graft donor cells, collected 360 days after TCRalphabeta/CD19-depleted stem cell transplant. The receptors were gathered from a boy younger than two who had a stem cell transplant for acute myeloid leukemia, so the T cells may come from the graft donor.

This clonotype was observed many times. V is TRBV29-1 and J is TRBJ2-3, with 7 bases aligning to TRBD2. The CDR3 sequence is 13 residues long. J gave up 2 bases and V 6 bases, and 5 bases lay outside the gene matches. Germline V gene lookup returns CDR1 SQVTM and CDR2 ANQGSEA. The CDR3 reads CSVRGLSTDTQYF. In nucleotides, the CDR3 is TGCAGCGTGCGGGGGTTATCCACAGATACGCAGTATTTT.

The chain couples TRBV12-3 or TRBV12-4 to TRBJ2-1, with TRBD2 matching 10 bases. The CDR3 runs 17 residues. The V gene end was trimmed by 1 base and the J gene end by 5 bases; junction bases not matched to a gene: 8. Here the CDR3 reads CASSLELLAGVNNEQFF. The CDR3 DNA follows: TGTGCCAGCAGTTTAGAACTCCTAGCGGGGGTGAACAATGAGCAGTTCTTC.

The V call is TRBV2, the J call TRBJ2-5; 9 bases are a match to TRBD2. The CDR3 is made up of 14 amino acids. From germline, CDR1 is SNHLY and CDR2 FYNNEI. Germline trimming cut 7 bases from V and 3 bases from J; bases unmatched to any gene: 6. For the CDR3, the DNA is TGTGCCAGCATTGCGGGGGGGTCGAAAGAGACCCAGTACTTC. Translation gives CASIAGGSKETQYF.

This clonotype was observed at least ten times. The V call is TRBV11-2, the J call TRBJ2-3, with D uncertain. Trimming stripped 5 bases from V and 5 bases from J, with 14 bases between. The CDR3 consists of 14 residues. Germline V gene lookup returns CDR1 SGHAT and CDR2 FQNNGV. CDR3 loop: CASSVRGSLDTQYF. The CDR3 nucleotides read TGTGCCAGCAGCGTTCGCGGCAGCTTAGATACGCAGTATTTT.

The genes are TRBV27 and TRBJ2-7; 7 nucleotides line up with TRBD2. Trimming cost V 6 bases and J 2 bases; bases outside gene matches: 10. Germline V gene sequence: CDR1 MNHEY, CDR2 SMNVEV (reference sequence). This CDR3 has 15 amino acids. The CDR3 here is CASRGWEGSTYEQYV. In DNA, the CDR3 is TGTGCCAGCAGGGGATGGGAGGGAAGTACCTACGAGCAGTACGTC.

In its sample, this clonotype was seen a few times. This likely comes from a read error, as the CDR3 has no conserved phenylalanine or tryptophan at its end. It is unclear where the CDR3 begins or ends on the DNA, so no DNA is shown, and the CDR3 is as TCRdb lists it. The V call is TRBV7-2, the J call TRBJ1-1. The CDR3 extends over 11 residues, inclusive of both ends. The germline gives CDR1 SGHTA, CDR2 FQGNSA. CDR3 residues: CASSLAFQVNM.

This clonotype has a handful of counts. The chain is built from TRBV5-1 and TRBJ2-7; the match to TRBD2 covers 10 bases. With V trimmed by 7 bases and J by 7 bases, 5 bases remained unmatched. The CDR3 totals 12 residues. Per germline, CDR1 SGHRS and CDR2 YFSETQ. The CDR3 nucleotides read TGCGCCAGCCAGTCGACTAGCGGGGAGCAGTACTTC. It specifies CASQSTSGEQYF.

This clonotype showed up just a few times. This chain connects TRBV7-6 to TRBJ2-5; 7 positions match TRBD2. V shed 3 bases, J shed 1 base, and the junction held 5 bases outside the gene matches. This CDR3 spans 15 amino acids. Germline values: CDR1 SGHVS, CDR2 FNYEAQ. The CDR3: CASSLLASGQETQYF. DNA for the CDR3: TGTGCCAGCAGCTTGCTCGCTAGCGGCCAAGAGACCCAGTACTTC.

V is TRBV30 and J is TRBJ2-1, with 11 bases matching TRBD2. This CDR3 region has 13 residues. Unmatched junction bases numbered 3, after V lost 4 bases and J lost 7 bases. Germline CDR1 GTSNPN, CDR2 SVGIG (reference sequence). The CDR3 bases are TGTGCCTGGACCGGGACTAGCGGAAATGAGCAGTTCTTC. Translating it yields CAWTGTSGNEQFF.

The CDR3 loop is CASRHLFSGGAREQFF. The CDR3 DNA reads as TGTGCCAGCAGGCATCTCTTCAGCGGGGGGGCCCGGGAGCAGTTCTTC. The chain couples TRBV6-1 to TRBJ2-1; 10 positions match TRBD2. Losses at the gene ends were 6 bases for V and 10 bases for J; bases not matched to a gene: 15. There are 16 residues in the CDR3. CDR1 and CDR2 from the germline V gene are MNHNS and SASEGT.

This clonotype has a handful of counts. CDR3 residues: CASSLFREGSYNEQFF. The CDR3 bases are TGTGCCAGCAGCTTGTTCAGGGAAGGGTCCTACAATGAGCAGTTCTTC. This chain links TRBV13 with TRBJ2-1, with D perhaps TRBD1 (5 bases). This CDR3 region has 16 residues. The V and J ends lost 3 bases and 1 base respectively, with 13 bases between them. CDR1 and CDR2 from the germline V gene are PRHDT and FYEKMQ (reference sequence).

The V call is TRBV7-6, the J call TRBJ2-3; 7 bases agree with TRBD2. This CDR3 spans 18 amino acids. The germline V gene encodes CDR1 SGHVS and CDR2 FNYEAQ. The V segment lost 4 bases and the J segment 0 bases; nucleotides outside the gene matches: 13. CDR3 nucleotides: TGTGCCAGCAGCTCCCCAAAGCGGGGAAGTTTTAGCACAGATACGCAGTATTTT. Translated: CASSSPKRGSFSTDTQYF.

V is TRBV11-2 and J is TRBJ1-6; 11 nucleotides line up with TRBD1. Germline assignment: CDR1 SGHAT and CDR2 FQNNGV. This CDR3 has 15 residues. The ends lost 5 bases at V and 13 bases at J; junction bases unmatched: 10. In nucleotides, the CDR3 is TGTGCCAGCAGCCCTCCCGGGACAGGGGGATACCCCCTCCACTTT. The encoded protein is CASSPPGTGGYPLHF.

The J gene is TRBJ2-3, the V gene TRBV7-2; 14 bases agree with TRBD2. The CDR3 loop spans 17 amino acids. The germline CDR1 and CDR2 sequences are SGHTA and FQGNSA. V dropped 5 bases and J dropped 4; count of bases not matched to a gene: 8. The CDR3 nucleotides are TGTGCCAGCAGCCGCAAAGGACTAGCGGGGGGATCAGATACGCAGTATTTT. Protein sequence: CASSRKGLAGGSDTQYF.

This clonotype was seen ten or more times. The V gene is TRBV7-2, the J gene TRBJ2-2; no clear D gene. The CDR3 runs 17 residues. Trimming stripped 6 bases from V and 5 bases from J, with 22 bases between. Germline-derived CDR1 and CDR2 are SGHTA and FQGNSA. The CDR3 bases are TGTGCCAGCAGACCCGGGCAAGGGATAGGATGGACCGGGGAGCTGTTTTTT. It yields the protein CASRPGQGIGWTGELFF.

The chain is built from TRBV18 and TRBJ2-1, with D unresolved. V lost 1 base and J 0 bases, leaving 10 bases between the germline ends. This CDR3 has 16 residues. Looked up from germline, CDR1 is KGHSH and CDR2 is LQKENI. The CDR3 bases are TGTGCCAGCTCACCACTTAGTTATAGCTCCTACAATGAGCAGTTCTTC. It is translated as CASSPLSYSSYNEQFF. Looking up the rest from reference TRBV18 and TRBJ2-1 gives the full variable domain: NAGVMQNPRHLVRRRGQEARLRCSPMKGHSHVYWYRQLPEEGLKFMVYLQKENIIDESGMPKERFSAEFPKEGPSILRIQQVVRGDSAAYFCASSPLSYSSYNEQFFGPGTRLTVL.

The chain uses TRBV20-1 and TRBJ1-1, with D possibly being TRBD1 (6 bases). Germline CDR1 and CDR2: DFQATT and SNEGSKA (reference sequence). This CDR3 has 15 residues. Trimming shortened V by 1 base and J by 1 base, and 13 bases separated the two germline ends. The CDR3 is CSARGAQGRNTEAFF. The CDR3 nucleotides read TGCAGTGCTAGAGGGGCGCAGGGGCGGAACACTGAAGCTTTCTTT.

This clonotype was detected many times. CDR3 loop: CASSYLWEEGGTEAFF. In nucleotides, the CDR3 is TGTGCCAGCAGTTACCTCTGGGAAGAGGGGGGCACTGAAGCTTTCTTT. The genes are TRBV6-5 and TRBJ1-1; tentative D call: TRBD1 (6 bases). Trimming cost V 2 bases and J 4 bases, with 17 bases left between them. There are 16 residues in the CDR3. CDR1 and CDR2 (germline): MNHEY, SVGAGI.

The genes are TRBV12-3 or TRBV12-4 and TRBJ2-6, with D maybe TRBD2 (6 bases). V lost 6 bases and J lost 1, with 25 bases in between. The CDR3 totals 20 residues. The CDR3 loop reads CASRLRDFQFSGSGANVLTF. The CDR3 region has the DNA TGTGCCAGCAGACTCCGGGACTTCCAGTTCTCGGGTTCTGGGGCCAACGTCCTGACTTTC.

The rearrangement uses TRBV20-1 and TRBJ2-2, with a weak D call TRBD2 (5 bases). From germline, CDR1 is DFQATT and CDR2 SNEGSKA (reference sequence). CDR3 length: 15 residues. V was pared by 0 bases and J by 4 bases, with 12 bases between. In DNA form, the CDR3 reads TGCAGTGCTAGAGATTTGAGGGTCCCCACCGGGGAGCTGTTTTTT. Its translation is CSARDLRVPTGELFF.

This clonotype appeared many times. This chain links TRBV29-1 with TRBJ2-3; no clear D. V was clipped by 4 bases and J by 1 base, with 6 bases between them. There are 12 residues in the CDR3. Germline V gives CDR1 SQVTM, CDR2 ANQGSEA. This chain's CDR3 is CSVAAGTDTQYF. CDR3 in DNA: TGCAGCGTTGCTGCAGGCACAGATACGCAGTATTTT.

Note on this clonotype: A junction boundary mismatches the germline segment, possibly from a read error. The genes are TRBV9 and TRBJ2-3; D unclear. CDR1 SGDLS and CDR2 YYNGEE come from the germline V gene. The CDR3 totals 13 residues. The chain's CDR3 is CATSPDPTDTQYF. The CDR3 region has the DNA TGTGCCACCAGCCCTGACCCCACAGATACGCAGTATTTT.

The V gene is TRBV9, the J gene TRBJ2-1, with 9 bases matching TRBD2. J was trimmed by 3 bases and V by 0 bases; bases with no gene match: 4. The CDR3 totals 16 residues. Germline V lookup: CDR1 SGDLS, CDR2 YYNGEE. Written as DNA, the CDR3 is TGTGCCAGCAGCGTAGGGTGGCGGGGGGGCTACAATGAGCAGTTCTTC. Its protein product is CASSVGWRGGYNEQFF.

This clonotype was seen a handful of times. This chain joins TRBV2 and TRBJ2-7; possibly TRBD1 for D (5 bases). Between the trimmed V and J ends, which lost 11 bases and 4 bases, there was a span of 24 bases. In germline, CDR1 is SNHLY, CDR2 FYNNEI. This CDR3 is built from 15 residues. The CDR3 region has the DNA TGTGCCTCCCATAGACCCGCAGGGATGAGGTACGAGCAGTACTTC. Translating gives CASHRPAGMRYEQYF.

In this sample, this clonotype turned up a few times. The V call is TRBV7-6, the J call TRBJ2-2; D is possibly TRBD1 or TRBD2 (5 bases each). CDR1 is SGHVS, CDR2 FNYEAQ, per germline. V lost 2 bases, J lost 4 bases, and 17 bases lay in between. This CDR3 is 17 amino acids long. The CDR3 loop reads CASSLWRTRAATGELFF. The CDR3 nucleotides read TGTGCCAGCAGCTTATGGAGGACAAGGGCAGCCACCGGGGAGCTGTTTTTT.